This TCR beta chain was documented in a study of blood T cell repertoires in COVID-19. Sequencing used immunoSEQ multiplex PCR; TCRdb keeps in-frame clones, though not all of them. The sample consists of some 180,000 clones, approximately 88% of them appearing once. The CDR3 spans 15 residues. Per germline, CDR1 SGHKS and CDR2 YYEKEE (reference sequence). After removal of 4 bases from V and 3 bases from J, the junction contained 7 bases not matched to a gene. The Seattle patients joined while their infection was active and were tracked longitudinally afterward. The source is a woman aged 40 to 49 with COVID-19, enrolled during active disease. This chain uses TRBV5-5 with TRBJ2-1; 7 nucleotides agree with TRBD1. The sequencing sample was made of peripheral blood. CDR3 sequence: CASSLNRGYYNEQFF. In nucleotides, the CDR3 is TGTGCCAGCAGCCTGAACAGGGGCTACTACAATGAGCAGTTCTTC.